This TCR beta chain was sequenced during a study of circulating tumor DNA in untreated peripheral T-cell lymphoma. Study results and limitations: Tumor-specific clonotypes: identified in 65% to 80% of patients, approximately 85% of baseline tissues.

Germline V lookup: CDR1 MNHGY, CDR2 SAAAGT. V lost 5 bases, J lost 8 bases, and 7 bases stayed unmatched. There are 14 residues in the CDR3. As regards this clone: Its antigen is undetermined.

Profiled with immunoSEQ multiplex PCR; TCRdb holds only in-frame clones, not every one. Of a few thousand clones in the sample, over 70% were seen once. The TCR sequence derives from a human donor with peripheral T-cell lymphoma. The rearrangement joins TRBV6-8 to TRBJ1-2; TRBD1 matches at 11 bases. The material sequenced was tumor tissue. The CDR3 nucleotides are TGTGCCAGCAGTCCGGGACAGGGGGGACGAGGCTACACCTTC. Amino acids: CASSPGQGGRGYTF.